The 23 T cell receptor beta chains in this list originate from one sample, sequenced in a study of cytomegalovirus exposure and HLA in healthy donors. Use of 60 Vbeta and 13 Jbeta primers characterized the PCR. The assay was immunoSEQ multiplex PCR, and TCRdb's table has in-frame clones only and misses some. The table records around 160,000 clones, over 80% of them present only once. The sequencing input was PBMCs. The receptors here all came from a woman younger than 30 in good health and CMV-seronegative.

This sequence joins TRBV28 and TRBJ2-7, with 7 bases aligning to TRBD2. The germline gives CDR1 MDHEN, CDR2 SYDVKM. V shed 2 bases and J 3 bases; nucleotides not matched to a gene: 10. The CDR3 totals 16 residues. In DNA, the CDR3 is TGTGCCAGCAGTTTAGGAGGAGGGGACTATATCTACGAGCAGTACTTC. Its protein is CASSLGGGDYIYEQYF.

V and J are TRBV10-3 and TRBJ2-1; 7 bases align to TRBD1. The CDR3 is 14 amino acids. CDR1 and CDR2 (germline): ENHRY, SYGVKD. Trimming at V came to 4 bases and at J to 13 bases, leaving 13 bases not matched to a gene. The CDR3 loop is CAISGLRDRERQFF. In DNA, the CDR3 is TGTGCCATCAGTGGGTTAAGAGACAGGGAAAGACAGTTCTTC.

Concerning this clone itself: The same CDR3 also results from other DNA sequences found in this sample. The V and J genes are TRBV21-1 and TRBJ1-6; the DNA was not used to check the table's D call, TRBD1. TRBV21-1 is an annotated pseudogene. CDR3 length: 15 residues. CDR3 sequence (DNA): TGTGCCAGCAGCACAAGGACAGGGTGTAATTCACCCCTCCACTTT. Translation gives CASSTRTGCNSPLHF.

V gene TRBV11-2 combines with J gene TRBJ1-3, with D unclear. Trimming removed 1 base at V and 2 bases at J, with 15 bases between. The CDR3 loop spans 17 amino acids. Germline V gives CDR1 SGHAT, CDR2 FQNNGV. DNA of the CDR3: TGTGCCAGCAGCTTAGTCCCTTCGGGGTCTACTGGAAACACCATATATTTT. Amino acids: CASSLVPSGSTGNTIYF.

V is TRBV6-1 and J is TRBJ1-2; 8 nucleotides align to TRBD1. CDR1 and CDR2 (germline): MNHNS, SASEGT. V shed 7 bases and J 8 bases; nucleotides not matched to a gene: 6. The CDR3 is 12 residues long. The CDR3: CASTTTGDGYTF. The CDR3 DNA follows: TGTGCCAGCACTACGACAGGGGACGGCTACACCTTC.

Only a few counts were recorded for this clone. The chain uses TRBV14 and TRBJ2-7; possibly TRBD1 for D (5 bases). CDR3 length: 18 amino acids. V lost 4 bases and J lost 2, with 24 bases in between. Germline V gene data show CDR1 as SGHDN and CDR2 as FVKESK. DNA for the CDR3: TGTGCCAGCAGCCTAAAGGGGATCGGTTTATTGTGGGCCTACGAGCAGTACTTC. Amino acids: CASSLKGIGLLWAYEQYF.

The chain employs TRBV6-5 and TRBJ1-6; unclear D gene. Germline CDR1 is MNHEY and CDR2 is SVGAGI. The length of the CDR3 is 15 residues. Trimming stripped 10 bases from V and 10 bases from J, with 23 bases between. The CDR3 nucleotides read TGTGCCACCTCGGTGACCTCAACATTGCGGTCACCCCTCCACTTT. It codes for CATSVTSTLRSPLHF.

The chain carries TRBV28 and TRBJ2-7, with TRBD2 matching 11 bases. Germline CDR1 and CDR2: MDHEN and SYDVKM. This CDR3 contains 17 residues. V lost 4 bases, J lost 2 bases, and 10 bases stayed unmatched. CDR3 bases: TGTGCCAGCAGTTACCGACTAGCGGGGACCTCAACCTACGAGCAGTACTTC. Amino acid sequence: CASSYRLAGTSTYEQYF. The variable domain in full, with the rest retrieved from reference TRBV28 and TRBJ2-7, is DVKVTQSSRYLVKRTGEKVFLECVQDMDHENMFWYRQDPGLGLRLIYFSYDVKMKEKGDIPEGYSVSREKKERFSLILESASTNQTSMYLCASSYRLAGTSTYEQYFGPGTRLTVT.

The V and J genes are TRBV4-2 and TRBJ2-6; D is perhaps TRBD1 (6 bases). This CDR3 has 15 amino acids. Germline V gives CDR1 LGHNA, CDR2 YNFKEQ. Trimming stripped 4 bases from V and 2 bases from J, with 9 bases between. DNA of the CDR3: TGTGCCAGCAGCCCTAGGGGGACTGGGGCCAACGTCCTGACTTTC. Its translation is CASSPRGTGANVLTF.

In regard to this clone: The sample holds other DNA sequences that translate to the same CDR3. The gene calls are TRBV5-1 and TRBJ1-1; D may be TRBD1 (5 bases). This CDR3 region has 16 residues. Per the germline V gene, CDR1 is SGHRS and CDR2 is YFSETQ. The V end was cut by 0 bases, the J end by 0 bases, with 12 bases between. This chain's CDR3 is CASSLVPGGMNTEAFF. The CDR3 DNA sequence: TGCGCCAGCAGCTTGGTCCCTGGGGGGATGAACACTGAAGCTTTCTTT.

The rearrangement links TRBV19 to TRBJ2-7; 11 bases agree with TRBD1. The CDR3 sequence is 13 residues long. V lost 4 bases, J lost 6 bases, and 2 bases stayed unmatched. The germline V gene encodes CDR1 LNHDA and CDR2 SQIVND (reference sequence). The chain's CDR3 is CASSRDRGSEQYF. Written as DNA, the CDR3 is TGTGCCAGTAGTAGGGACAGGGGGTCCGAGCAGTACTTC.

The chain uses TRBV10-3 and TRBJ2-5; TRBD1 agrees at 8 bases. The V gene end was trimmed by 5 bases and the J gene end by 3 bases; junction bases not matched to a gene: 8. The V gene's germline CDR1 is ENHRY and CDR2 SYGVKD. The CDR3 sequence is 15 residues long. CDR3 sequence reads: CAISPYDRGKETQYF. Here the CDR3 DNA reads TGTGCCATCAGTCCGTACGACAGGGGAAAAGAGACCCAGTACTTC.

Written as DNA, the CDR3 is TGTGCCAGCTCACCGCGCACTGAAGCTTTCTTT. Translating gives CASSPRTEAFF. The chain uses TRBV18 and TRBJ1-1, with unresolved D. CDR1 and CDR2 (germline): KGHSH, LQKENI. The V gene lost 3 bases and the J gene lost 4 bases, with 3 bases spanning the gap. The CDR3 extends over 11 amino acids.

This sequence joins TRBV2 and TRBJ1-4, with a weak D call TRBD1 (6 bases). CDR3 length equals 13 residues. V was trimmed by 5 bases and J by 5 bases, leaving 9 bases between them. Looked up from germline, CDR1 is SNHLY and CDR2 is FYNNEI. CDR3 protein: CASSWTANEKLFF. Written as DNA, the CDR3 is TGTGCCAGCAGTTGGACAGCAAATGAAAAACTGTTTTTT.

This clone appeared once. The V and J genes are TRBV11-3 and TRBJ1-2; D gene ambiguous. The CDR3 is 13 amino acids. V was cut by 0 bases and J by 6 bases, with 8 bases left in between. From germline, CDR1 is SGHNT and CDR2 YENEEA. The CDR3 sequence is CASSLDGRHGYTF. CDR3 sequence (DNA): TGTGCCAGCAGCTTAGATGGCAGGCATGGCTACACCTTC.

V gene TRBV7-2 combines with J gene TRBJ2-3; TRBD2 matches 9 bases. J lost 2 bases, V lost 0 bases, and 9 bases had no gene match. The CDR3 totals 18 residues. Germline V CDR1 and CDR2: SGHTA, FQGNSA. DNA for the CDR3: TGTGCCAGCAGCTTAGCGTCGGTAGCGGGGGCCATCACAGATACGCAGTATTTT. Protein: CASSLASVAGAITDTQYF. The full variable domain, with the rest looked up from reference TRBV7-2 and TRBJ2-3, is GAGVSQSPSNKVTEKGKDVELRCDPISGHTALYWYRQSLGQGLEFLIYFQGNSAPDKSGLPSDRFSAERTGGSVSTLTIQRTQQEDSAVYLCASSLASVAGAITDTQYFGPGTRLTVL.

This clone was detected a few times. The chain uses TRBV6-1 and TRBJ2-2, with 8 bases matching TRBD2. CDR1 and CDR2 (germline): MNHNS, SASEGT. The CDR3 contains 15 residues. The V gene end was trimmed by 5 bases and the J gene end by 3 bases; junction bases not matched to a gene: 5. The CDR3 sequence is CASSSRGGDTGELFF. CDR3 DNA sequence: TGTGCCAGCAGTTCCCGGGGGGGCGACACCGGGGAGCTGTTTTTT.

J is TRBJ1-2 and V is TRBV5-1; 10 nucleotides agree with TRBD1. V lost 4 bases and J lost 5; bases outside the gene matches: 2. The germline V gene has CDR1 SGHRS and CDR2 YFSETQ. The CDR3 is 13 amino acids. The CDR3 DNA reads TGCGCCAGCAGCCGGGGACAGGGGTATGGCTACACCTTC. Protein sequence: CASSRGQGYGYTF.

The J gene is TRBJ1-3, the V gene TRBV6-1; D is uncertain. CDR3 size: 14 residues. V was trimmed by 5 bases and J by 0 bases, leaving 8 bases between them. CDR1 is MNHNS and CDR2 is SASEGT in the germline V gene. The CDR3 DNA sequence: TGTGCCAGCAGTTCCACACGCTCTGGAAACACCATATATTTT. This gives the protein CASSSTRSGNTIYF.

This clone appeared a single time. Here the CDR3 DNA reads TGTGCCAGCAGCCAAGGAGGGGGCCGCACAGATACGCAGTATTTT. It specifies CASSQGGGRTDTQYF. The V and J genes are TRBV7-3 and TRBJ2-3; possible D gene TRBD1, 7 bases. The CDR3 runs 15 residues. Trimming pared 5 bases from V and 1 base from J, leaving 13 bases between. From germline, CDR1 is SGHTA and CDR2 FQGTGA. The entire variable domain, with the rest obtained from reference TRBV7-3 and TRBJ2-3, is as follows: GAGVSQTPSNKVTEKGKYVELRCDPISGHTALYWYRQSLGQGPEFLIYFQGTGAADDSGLPNDRFFAVRPEGSVSTLKIQRTERGDSAVYLCASSQGGGRTDTQYFGPGTRLTVL.

V is TRBV5-4 and J is TRBJ2-5, with 12 positions matching TRBD2. Germline-derived CDR1 and CDR2 are SGHNT and YYREEE (reference sequence). V lost 3 bases to trimming and J lost 3 bases; unmatched junction nucleotides: 6. The CDR3 loop spans 16 amino acids. The CDR3, as DNA: TGTGCCAGCAGCTCCCGACTAGCGGGGGTGAAAGAGACCCAGTACTTC. Residues: CASSSRLAGVKETQYF.

V usage is TRBV13 and J usage is TRBJ2-6, with D perhaps TRBD1 (6 bases). Between the trimmed V and J ends, which lost 5 bases and 0 bases, there was a span of 17 bases. This CDR3 has 18 amino acids. CDR1 is PRHDT and CDR2 is FYEKMQ in the germline V gene (reference sequence). This CDR3 reads CASSTRTVKSSGANVLTF. CDR3 nucleotide sequence: TGTGCCAGCAGCACCCGGACAGTAAAAAGCTCTGGGGCCAACGTCCTGACTTTC.

The rearrangement links TRBV28 to TRBJ1-6, with D perhaps TRBD1 (6 bases). V dropped 10 bases and J dropped 5 bases, with 15 bases sitting between them. Germline V gene lookup returns CDR1 MDHEN and CDR2 SYDVKM. The CDR3 contains 14 residues. CDR3 sequence (DNA): TGTGCCATCACCGGGACAACAAATAATTCACCCCTCCACTTT. It yields the protein CAITGTTNNSPLHF.